Presented here are 3 T cell receptor beta chains from one specimen sequenced in a study of T cells in Graves' hyperthyroidism and ophthalmopathy (dated by TCRdb to the late 2010s). The method behind the library was multiplex PCR. Data came from an Illumina HiSeq 2000. The TCR beta CDR3 regions were amplified from RNA transcripts. The first round of RT-PCR for the TCR CDR3 was performed with the HTBI primer set and the Qiagen OneStep RT-PCR kit. The public sequencing data were trimmed at Q25 with fastp and processed into clonotypes with MiXCR by TCRdb, which kept only in-frame beta chains. Rows are combined by CDR3 protein, so each entry shows the most common genes and DNA. For this sample there are under 350,000 distinct CDR3 sequences; approximately 22% appear just once. Over 45% of the sample belongs to the ten largest clones. The source material was blood. Source of these receptors: a woman between 45 and 60 years old with Graves' hyperthyroidism.

There are many counts of this clonotype. The chain joins TRBV7-9 to TRBJ2-3; 14 nucleotides align to TRBD2. The germline V gene encodes CDR1 SEHNR and CDR2 FQNEAQ (reference sequence). The junction had 8 bases not matched to a gene; V was cut back by 5 bases and J by 1 base. The CDR3 covers 18 residues. Here the CDR3 reads CASSPGLAGGGGTDTQYF. CDR3 DNA sequence: TGTGCCAGCAGCCCCGGACTAGCGGGGGGCGGTGGCACAGATACGCAGTATTTT.

This clonotype was detected ten times or more. The V gene is TRBV20-1, the J gene TRBJ2-3; 9 positions match TRBD2. The CDR3 totals 15 residues. J lost 2 bases, V lost 3 bases, and 6 bases had no gene match. CDR1 DFQATT and CDR2 SNEGSKA come from the germline V gene (reference sequence). CDR3 residues: CSASPTSGYTDTQYF. CDR3 bases: TGCAGTGCTAGTCCGACTAGCGGTTACACAGATACGCAGTATTTT.

The chain has TRBV6-1 and TRBJ2-6; D gene ambiguous. Per germline, CDR1 MNHNS and CDR2 SASEGT. This CDR3 is built from 15 residues. V was shortened by 7 bases and J by 1 base, with 11 bases between the two germline ends. The CDR3 reads CASTTAGSGANVLTF. As DNA, the CDR3 is TGTGCCAGCACTACCGCCGGGTCTGGGGCCAACGTCCTGACTTTC.